The subject of this entry is one TCR beta chain. Its matching antigen is unknown. The sample belongs to a study of graft-versus-host responses after intestinal transplantation. Turning to the study itself: Each recipient received anti-thymocyte globulin induction, then tacrolimus and steroids for approximately 3 years.

Here immunoSEQ multiplex PCR was the method, and the copy in TCRdb shows in-frame clones only, minus some. The sample shows 100,000 to 110,000 clones, over 75% of them seen only once. V lost 0 bases and J 5 bases, leaving 17 bases between the germline ends. The CDR3 spans 17 residues. Germline V lookup: CDR1 SGHTA, CDR2 FQGNSA. This specimen was unstimulated CD4+ T cells sorted from spleen or lymph node cells, taken before transplant. This clonotype was obtained from a human donor who was the organ donor for an intestinal transplant. The chain combines TRBV7-2 with TRBJ1-3; TRBD1 is a possible D gene (5 bases). Written as DNA, the CDR3 is TGTGCCAGCAGCTTAGCGGGCGGGGGAGGAGCTCGAAACACCATATATTTT. Translated: CASSLAGGGGARNTIYF.